This T cell receptor (beta chain) is from a study of T cell responses to AZD1222 COVID-19 vaccine (dated by TCRdb to the early 2020s). Regarding the research as a whole: AZD1222 recipients given second doses at about 4 weeks or at about 12 weeks were pooled, since spike-specific TCR depth and breadth were not found to differ between the two schedules. TCR sequencing was performed for 230 to 250 trial participants, of whom some 200 were given two doses of AZD1222 and about 25 were given two doses of MenACWY control vaccine. Trial participants were enrolled into age subgroups of 18-55, 56-69 and 70-plus years, which contained roughly 150, 30 and 60 TCR-sequenced participants, respectively. Study-wide findings and limitations: In the small 56-69-year group, the increase in depth fell short of significance, most likely because of low power. Participants were mostly white British and included more females than males, and it was suggested by the authors that clonal diversity may have been underestimated. After two AZD1222 doses, both the breadth and the depth of spike-specific TCRs were significantly higher than at day 0 and than in MenACWY recipients. The whole spike protein was spanned by vaccine-associated CD4 TCRs, and dominant responses were seen in regions 160-218 and 743-854. No day 14 peak-response samples were available, so repertoires were characterized only after the peak T cell response. Only a handful of AZD1222 recipients were SARS-CoV-2 seropositive at baseline, limiting conclusions about previously exposed vaccinees. Nearly half of unique spike-specific TCRs reportedly recognized epitopes outside regions mutated in the B.1.351 and B.1.1.7 variants.

The CDR3 goes from the cysteine to the phenylalanine over 14 residues. The kept DNA is CDR3 alone, 42 bases in frame from the first base. V drops 0 bases and J drops 8 bases, leaving 11 bases in between. As encoded in the germline V gene, CDR1 is SGHRS while CDR2 is YFSETQ. Sample time point, as interpreted from the label and publication: baseline before first vaccination. The vaccinee samples were drawn from two UK trials, COV001 and COV002, one of which was a single-blind randomized controlled phase 2/3 trial testing AZD1222 (ChAdOx1 nCoV-19) in healthy adults. For TCRbeta chain sequencing, PBMC samples were collected from trial participants at day 0 and at day 28 after the second dose. Remarks on this clone: No antigen is known for it. Base qualities were left out, and no much larger clone turns up one base away.

The CDR3 regions of human TCRbeta chains were analyzed by immunosequencing. The original methods were these. TCRs in the repertoires were compared against a reference library of SARS-CoV-2-specific TCRs that had been generated with the MIRA antigen-specificity platform. Breadth meant the fraction of unique TCRs that were SARS-CoV-2-associated, whereas depth meant the fraction of total T cells that were SARS-CoV-2-associated. Using the MIRA data, every spike-specific TCR was mapped to the spike region that the TCR reacted to and assigned to either a CD4 or a CD8 class. Log10-transformed breadth and depth values were compared by one-way ANOVA with Sidak's multiple comparisons tests. TCRdb took this table from immuneACCESS and kept in-frame rearrangements with V and J called. Such tables lack part of the clones; where checked against another copy, unresolved V genes explain under half of the gap, and the rest is unexplained. Clone size and V and J calls were adopted from that table, with D and trimming inferred from the DNA. Present in this sample are roughly 150,000 clones, roughly 92% of which were seen just once. The top ten constitute around 2.3% of the sample.

This material consisted of peripheral blood, taken on day 0 of AZD1222 vaccination. The rearrangement combines TRBV5-1 with TRBJ1-4; no confident D gene assignment can be made. The TCR comes from an adult in good health. The bases are TGCGCCAGCAGCTTGGAAGGCACAGCAGAAAAACTGTTTTTT. Translated, it reads CASSLEGTAEKLFF.